This TCR beta chain is from a study of post-analysis software for immune sequencing data. As for the study in general: The disease courses spanned relapsing-remitting, secondary progressive and progressive-relapsing forms of multiple sclerosis. Study results and caveats: Comparison of patients with controls showed about 5 TRBV segments more frequent in patients, TRBV5-6, TRBV5-1 and TRBV20-1 among them. Normalized Chao1 diversity was significantly lower in multiple sclerosis patients than in controls.

With respect to this clonotype: Its specificity is unknown.

The authors incorporated unique molecular identifiers into the TCR beta cDNA libraries. TCRdb re-derived calls from the PCR reads in MiXCR, one entry per CDR3 protein. The sample has about 460,000 distinct CDR3 sequences, under 55% seen once. Germline V gene sequence: CDR1 MNHNS, CDR2 SASEGT. V lost 0 bases and J lost 8; bases outside the gene matches: 5. There are 14 residues in the CDR3. This clonotype originated in a girl aged 10 to 17 with multiple sclerosis. This chain connects TRBV6-1 to TRBJ1-2; 8 positions match TRBD1. The sequenced sample consisted of blood. The CDR3 spells CASSEAIQGDGYTF. The DNA of the CDR3 is TGTGCCAGCAGTGAAGCGATACAGGGGGACGGCTACACCTTC.